The clone carrying this T cell receptor (beta chain) was counted many times. Antigen: not known. The entirety of the isolated RNA underwent reverse transcription, so expressed TCRB transcripts were sequenced. Clones were read by immunoSEQ multiplex PCR, and TCRdb kept only the in-frame ones, dropping some. The data hold 130,000 or so clones, with around 17% observed a single time. In germline, CDR1 is SGDLS, CDR2 YYNGEE. CDR3 length equals 15 residues. The ends lost 1 base at V and 5 bases at J; junction bases unmatched: 5. This entry belongs to a study of beta chain features in type 1 diabetes. Whole-study results and caveats: A moderate, significant TCRB CDR3 shortening appeared in type 1 diabetes across four CD4+ subsets.

This chain links TRBV9 with TRBJ2-1; 8 bases align to TRBD2. The specimen sequenced was central memory CD4+ T cells from blood. The source of this sequence is a man aged 30-40 years with type 1 diabetes. The CDR3 loop is CASSVQTSGNNEQFF. DNA for the CDR3: TGTGCCAGCAGCGTACAAACTAGCGGAAACAATGAGCAGTTCTTC.